This T cell receptor beta chain was obtained from a study of blood T cell repertoires in COVID-19. Study details: The samples span acute and convalescent COVID-19 from the United States, Italy and Spain.

In the source study's methods: The assay estimated nucleated cells by amplifying reference gene primers. Using immunoSEQ multiplex PCR, the repertoire was profiled, and TCRdb retains in-frame clones only, with some absent. V and J calls plus clone size are reproduced from that table; the DNA served to infer D and trimming. The sample lists about 130,000 clones; about 76% were seen once. The count of this clone is one. Germline V lookup: CDR1 LNHDA, CDR2 SQIVND (reference sequence). V shed 5 bases, J shed 4 bases, and the junction held 9 bases outside the gene matches. CDR3 length: 15 amino acids. The chain uses TRBV19 and TRBJ2-7; TRBD1 agrees at 9 bases. The specimen was peripheral blood. The sequence derives from a woman aged 70-85 years with COVID-19, enrolled during active disease. CDR3 sequence reads: CASSRDPGTGYEQYF. The CDR3 DNA is TGTGCCAGTAGTCGAGACCCCGGGACAGGGTACGAGCAGTACTTC.